This is a list of T cell receptor beta chains from one sample in a study of cytomegalovirus exposure and HLA in healthy donors. Assay used: immunoSEQ multiplex PCR; TCRdb lists only in-frame clones, some missing. Seen here are 200,000 or so clones, approximately 80% observed once, and the top ten hold around 0.2%. Material: PBMCs. The source is a girl aged 2 to 10 in good health and CMV-seronegative. CDR3s include the opening cysteine and the closing phenylalanine or tryptophan. A D gene is named only where the DNA matches it firmly.

d_call | v_call | cdr3_aa
NA | TRBV5-1 | CASSLVMRTSTDTQYF
TRBD1 | TRBV2 | CASRGRARDRPISNYGYTF
NA | TRBV7-5 | CARSHNQSQHF
TRBD2 | TRBV7-9 | CASSSPAGAYTGELFF
TRBD2 | TRBV25-1 | CASSESGGLGLTDTQYF
TRBD1 | TRBV5-1 | CASSPDGQGNSPLHF
NA | TRBV6-1 | CASSVGSRADTQYF
NA | TRBV28 | CASTPLQATDTQYF
NA | TRBV7-6 | CASSLSQGTDTQYF
NA | TRBV7-9 | CASSLGGQVNEKLFF
NA | TRBV7-8 | CASSLHSSYNSPLHF
TRBD1 | TRBV6-6 | CASSQGQKATNEKLFF
TRBD2 | TRBV6-5 | CASKNGGEAYNEQFF
TRBD1 | TRBV5-4 | CASSAGQGYSYEQYF
TRBD1 | TRBV6-5 | CASRGQGAGGELFF
NA | TRBV10-2 | CASSPGHIATNEKLFF
TRBD1 | TRBV27 | CASSARTGGDYGYTF
TRBD2 | TRBV6-1 | CASSERAGGADTQYF
NA | TRBV5-1 | CASSLEGRTYEQYF
NA | TRBV11-1 | CASIQGSGEGADTQYF
NA | TRBV9 | CASSGGGRGDTQYF
NA | TRBV5-6 | CASSTGTFRDEQYF
NA | TRBV6-5 | CASGGAGASWEQYF
TRBD1 | TRBV14 | CASSPPGQLNTEAFF
NA | TRBV7-7 | CASSRAGVPQETQYF
TRBD1 | TRBV6-1 | CASSELPGQGTSGANVLTF
TRBD1 | TRBV7-9 | CASSLQGARGYTF
TRBD2 | TRBV30 | CAGRWGGYTGELFF
TRBD1 | TRBV6-5 | CASRTDRGYDYGYTF
TRBD1 | TRBV7-3 | CASSYHRGNNSPLHF
TRBD1 | TRBV6-5 | CASTPGGSYGYTF
NA | TRBV5-1 | CASSFSPRQAATNEKLFF
NA | TRBV9 | CASSVQGSGVSTGELFF
NA | TRBV18 | CASSPGGDNSPLHF
NA | TRBV6-6 | CASSYRSGLAQYF
TRBD1 | TRBV6-5 | CASSLTGQRSYEQYF
NA | TRBV30 | CAWSGDSYNEQFF
TRBD1 | TRBV7-9 | CASSSQGANTEAFF
NA | TRBV9 | CASSVQGLGEKLFF
TRBD1 | TRBV29-1 | CSARTGVSYEQYF
NA | TRBV7-8 | CASSLEGAGELFF
NA | TRBV29-1 | CSASFGETNGQYF
TRBD2 | TRBV6-5 | CASSYTSGSYNEQFF
NA | TRBV19 | CASNHRGTEAFF
NA | TRBV5-6 | CASSLVRGTEAFF
TRBD1 | TRBV4-1 | CASSLGQGTSEQYF
NA | TRBV2 | CASSEGARGNTEAFF
NA | TRBV11-2 | CASSLRDRLNIQYF
NA | TRBV7-9 | CASSLDGGANIQYF
NA | TRBV4-1 | CASSQTRQTEKLFF